This entry concerns a single T cell receptor (beta chain). The antigen is unknown. This sample was included in a study of shared clonotypes between healthy human individuals. For each subset, genomic DNA was distributed in equal portions over several immunoSEQ plates. Authors' methods: Junction-only immunoSEQ data arrived without quality scores, meaning filtering differed. The assay was immunoSEQ multiplex PCR, and TCRdb's table has in-frame clones only and misses some. V, J and clone size are taken as reported in that table, and D and trimming were inferred from the DNA itself. The table includes about 2.3 million clones, 85% to 95% detected once. Points from the study as a whole: Naive subsets usually exceeded memory subsets in estimated richness.

V was pared by 6 bases and J by 6 bases, with 15 bases between. This CDR3 has 13 amino acids. CDR1 is MNHEY and CDR2 is SVGAGI in the germline V gene. Sequenced material: naive CD4+ T cells from PBMCs. Described subset: CD45RA+ positively selected. The chain links TRBV6-5 to TRBJ2-7; no clear D. The sequence derives from a man aged 18 to 30 in good health. Some clones in this sample may be carry-over from other donors' samples. CDR3 DNA sequence: TGTGCCAGCAGACCTAGGGTCATGGGCGAGCAGTACTTC. This encodes CASRPRVMGEQYF.